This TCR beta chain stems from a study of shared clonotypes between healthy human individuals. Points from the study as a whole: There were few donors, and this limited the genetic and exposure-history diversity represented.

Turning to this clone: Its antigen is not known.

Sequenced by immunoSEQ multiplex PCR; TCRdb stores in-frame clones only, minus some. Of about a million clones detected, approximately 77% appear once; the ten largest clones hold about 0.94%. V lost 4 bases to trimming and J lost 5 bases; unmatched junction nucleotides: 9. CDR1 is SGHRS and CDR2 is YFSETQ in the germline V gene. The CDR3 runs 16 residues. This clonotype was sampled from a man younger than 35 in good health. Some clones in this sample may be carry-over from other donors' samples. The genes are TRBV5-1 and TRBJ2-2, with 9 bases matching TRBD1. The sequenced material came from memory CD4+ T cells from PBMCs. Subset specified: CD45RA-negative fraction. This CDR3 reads CASSPGGTGMTGELFF. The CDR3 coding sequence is TGCGCCAGCAGCCCCGGAGGGACAGGGATGACCGGGGAGCTGTTTTTT.